The rows below give T cell receptor beta chains drawn from one sample of a study of shared clonotypes between healthy human individuals. Using immunoSEQ multiplex PCR, the repertoire was profiled, and TCRdb retains in-frame clones only, with some absent. The table shows 2 million to 3 million clones, with 90% to 95% occurring only once. The sequenced material came from naive CD4+ T cells from PBMCs. These receptors were collected from a man younger than 30 in good health. Some clones in this sample may be carry-over from other donors' samples. Each CDR3 is given with its conserved first and last residue. The D gene is left open where the match is weak. Not all rows give a size; the values are once, few, many and, for expanded clones, a class.

D: -
V: TRBV5-1
size: -
J: TRBJ2-1
CDR3: CASSFSVTRALGEQFF
DNA: TGCGCCAGCAGCTTCAGTGTGACTAGAGCCCTAGGTGAGCAGTTCTTC

D: -
V: TRBV11-2
size: once
J: TRBJ1-2
CDR3: CASSTGAPYGYTF
DNA: TGTGCCAGCAGCACCGGGGCCCCGTATGGCTACACCTTC

D: TRBD2
V: TRBV5-1
size: once
J: TRBJ2-2
CDR3: CASSLAASGSYSTGELFF
DNA: TGCGCCAGCAGCTTGGCGGCTAGCGGGAGTTATAGCACCGGGGAGCTGTTTTTT

D: TRBD1
V: TRBV30
size: -
J: TRBJ1-5
CDR3: CAWSVQRTGGYSNQPQHF
DNA: TGTGCCTGGAGTGTACAAAGGACAGGGGGATATAGCAATCAGCCCCAGCATTTT

D: TRBD1
V: TRBV6-1
size: -
J: TRBJ1-2
CDR3: CASSVRTGGYGYTF
DNA: TGTGCCAGCAGCGTCCGGACAGGAGGCTATGGCTACACCTTC

D: TRBD2
V: TRBV30
size: -
J: TRBJ2-1
CDR3: CAWRLSGSFYNEQFF
DNA: TGTGCCTGGAGGCTTAGCGGGAGTTTCTACAATGAGCAGTTCTTC

D: TRBD1
V: TRBV9
size: -
J: TRBJ1-3
CDR3: CASSPHYRGDTIYF
DNA: TGTGCCAGCAGCCCCCACTACAGGGGGGACACCATATATTTT

D: -
V: TRBV27
size: -
J: TRBJ1-2
CDR3: CASSNRAGAGGYTF
DNA: TGTGCCAGCTCCAATCGAGCAGGGGCTGGTGGCTACACCTTC

D: TRBD1
V: TRBV25-1
size: once
J: TRBJ1-1
CDR3: CASSEYVTGGNTEAFF
DNA: TGTGCCAGCAGTGAATATGTAACAGGGGGTAACACTGAAGCTTTCTTT

D: -
V: TRBV30
size: -
J: TRBJ1-1
CDR3: CAWRTRGGTEAFF
DNA: TGTGCCTGGAGAACCCGGGGAGGCACTGAAGCTTTCTTT

D: -
V: TRBV30
size: -
J: TRBJ2-7
CDR3: CAWRELDSSYEQYF
DNA: TGTGCCTGGAGAGAATTGGACAGTTCCTACGAGCAGTACTTC

D: TRBD2
V: TRBV27
size: once
J: TRBJ2-1
CDR3: CASSRAAGAFGNEQFF
DNA: TGTGCCAGCAGTCGGGCAGCGGGAGCATTCGGAAATGAGCAGTTCTTC

D: TRBD1
V: TRBV6-5
size: -
J: TRBJ1-1
CDR3: CASRNVRGRTEAFF
DNA: TGTGCCAGCAGAAACGTCAGGGGGCGTACTGAAGCTTTCTTT

D: -
V: TRBV2
size: -
J: TRBJ1-5
CDR3: CASRNRDNQPQHF
DNA: TGTGCCAGCAGGAACAGGGACAATCAGCCCCAGCATTTT

D: -
V: TRBV11-1
size: -
J: TRBJ2-1
CDR3: CASSLSTQIYNEQFF
DNA: TGTGCCAGCAGCTTATCTACACAGATCTACAATGAGCAGTTCTTC

D: -
V: TRBV23-1
size: -
J: TRBJ1-5
CDR3: CASSQSKVSQPQHF
DNA: TGCGCCAGCAGTCAATCGAAGGTTAGTCAGCCCCAGCATTTT

D: -
V: TRBV7-2
size: -
J: TRBJ2-6
CDR3: CASLGASGANVLTF
DNA: TGTGCCAGTTTGGGAGCGTCAGGGGCCAACGTCCTGACTTTC

D: -
V: TRBV30
size: -
J: TRBJ2-7
CDR3: CAWRTTGSLGEQYF
DNA: TGTGCCTGGAGGACTACAGGGTCCTTGGGGGAGCAGTACTTC

D: -
V: TRBV5-4
size: -
J: TRBJ1-6
CDR3: CASRSQPPGANSPLHF
DNA: TGTGCCAGCAGATCACAGCCTCCCGGGGCTAATTCACCCCTCCACTTT

D: -
V: TRBV4-3
size: -
J: TRBJ2-7
CDR3: CASSQGRGGAAYEQYF
DNA: TGCGCCAGCAGCCAAGGCAGGGGTGGTGCGGCCTACGAGCAGTACTTC

D: TRBD1
V: TRBV28
size: -
J: TRBJ1-2
CDR3: CASTEVGDRGVNYGYTF
DNA: TGTGCCAGCACCGAGGTCGGGGACAGGGGGGTCAACTATGGCTACACCTTC

D: -
V: TRBV19
size: -
J: TRBJ1-5
CDR3: CASTSTRGVMSNQPQHF
DNA: TGTGCCAGTACCTCCACTAGGGGGGTTATGAGCAATCAGCCCCAGCATTTT

D: -
V: TRBV5-1
size: -
J: TRBJ2-7
CDR3: CASSLAPGVAYEQYF
DNA: TGCGCCAGCAGCTTGGCTCCGGGAGTCGCCTACGAGCAGTACTTC

D: TRBD1
V: TRBV19
size: -
J: TRBJ2-1
CDR3: CASSPGDRGQRNEQFF
DNA: TGTGCCAGTAGCCCCGGGGACAGGGGGCAGAGGAATGAGCAGTTCTTC

D: -
V: TRBV28
size: -
J: TRBJ2-1
CDR3: CASSAKGPINEQFF
DNA: TGTGCCAGCAGTGCGAAGGGACCCATCAATGAGCAGTTCTTC

D: -
V: TRBV27
size: -
J: TRBJ1-2
CDR3: CASSLGSQANNYGYTF
DNA: TGTGCCAGCAGCCTAGGGTCGCAGGCGAACAACTATGGCTACACCTTC

D: -
V: TRBV28
size: -
J: TRBJ1-3
CDR3: CASSLGGAAGNTIYF
DNA: TGTGCCAGCAGTTTGGGGGGGGCTGCTGGAAACACCATATATTTT

D: -
V: TRBV15
size: -
J: TRBJ2-7
CDR3: CATSRDASHEQYF
DNA: TGTGCCACCAGCAGAGATGCGTCGCACGAGCAGTACTTC

D: TRBD2
V: TRBV7-2
size: -
J: TRBJ2-3
CDR3: CASSLGLAGATDTQYF
DNA: TGTGCCAGCAGCCTCGGACTAGCGGGGGCCACAGATACGCAGTATTTT

D: -
V: TRBV18
size: -
J: TRBJ2-3
CDR3: CASSPSIVLTDTQYF
DNA: TGTGCCAGCTCACCCTCGATAGTGCTCACAGATACGCAGTATTTT

D: TRBD1
V: TRBV2
size: -
J: TRBJ1-5
CDR3: CASRMEGAGQPQHF
DNA: TGTGCCAGCAGGATGGAGGGGGCGGGTCAGCCCCAGCATTTT

D: -
V: TRBV19
size: -
J: TRBJ2-5
CDR3: CASTGDSNEETQYF
DNA: TGTGCCAGTACGGGGGACAGTAACGAAGAGACCCAGTACTTC

D: -
V: TRBV20-1
size: -
J: TRBJ2-5
CDR3: CSAPGRETQYF
DNA: TGCAGTGCCCCCGGACGAGAGACCCAGTACTTC

D: -
V: TRBV28
size: -
J: TRBJ2-1
CDR3: CASSLAQGWAYNEQFF
DNA: TGTGCCAGCAGTTTAGCCCAGGGTTGGGCCTACAATGAGCAGTTCTTC

D: -
V: TRBV5-6
size: -
J: TRBJ2-4
CDR3: CASSSGKGAKNIQYF
DNA: TGTGCCAGCAGTTCAGGAAAAGGGGCTAAAAACATTCAGTACTTC

D: -
V: TRBV5-1
size: -
J: TRBJ2-7
CDR3: CASSLEAKPWYF
DNA: TGCGCCAGCAGCTTGGAAGCCAAACCATGGTACTTC

D: -
V: TRBV7-9
size: -
J: TRBJ1-5
CDR3: CASSLIPGQPQHF
DNA: TGTGCCAGCAGCTTAATTCCCGGACAGCCCCAGCATTTT

D: TRBD2
V: TRBV5-4
size: once
J: TRBJ2-5
CDR3: CASSRDRASGPQETQYF
DNA: TGTGCCAGCAGCAGGGATAGGGCTAGCGGGCCCCAAGAGACCCAGTACTTC

D: TRBD2
V: TRBV11-2
size: -
J: TRBJ2-2
CDR3: CASSLAWGLARTGELFF
DNA: TGTGCCAGCAGCTTGGCATGGGGACTAGCGCGGACCGGGGAGCTGTTTTTT

D: TRBD1
V: TRBV18
size: -
J: TRBJ2-5
CDR3: CASSQRGGIQGAETQYF
DNA: TGTGCCAGCTCACAACGAGGGGGGATCCAGGGGGCCGAGACCCAGTACTTC

D: TRBD2
V: TRBV11-2
size: -
J: TRBJ2-2
CDR3: CASSYLSGRAVGELFF
DNA: TGTGCCAGCAGCTACCTTAGCGGGAGGGCGGTAGGGGAGCTGTTTTTT

D: -
V: TRBV7-9
size: -
J: TRBJ2-7
CDR3: CASSLDPGAEQYF
DNA: TGTGCCAGCAGCTTAGATCCGGGGGCCGAGCAGTACTTC

D: TRBD2
V: TRBV5-4
size: -
J: TRBJ2-7
CDR3: CASSRLAGFSYEQYF
DNA: TGTGCCAGCAGCCGTCTAGCGGGGTTCTCCTACGAGCAGTACTTC

D: TRBD1
V: TRBV28
size: -
J: TRBJ2-2
CDR3: CASSPRGTGYTGELFF
DNA: TGTGCCAGCAGCCCTAGGGGGACAGGGTATACCGGGGAGCTGTTTTTT

D: -
V: TRBV5-8
size: -
J: TRBJ1-5
CDR3: CASSLLGNQPQHF
DNA: TGTGCCAGCAGCTTGCTGGGTAATCAGCCCCAGCATTTT

D: TRBD1
V: TRBV5-1
size: -
J: TRBJ1-3
CDR3: CASSLGQAGNTIYF
DNA: TGCGCCAGCAGCCTCGGACAGGCTGGAAACACCATATATTTT

D: TRBD2
V: TRBV5-1
size: -
J: TRBJ2-3
CDR3: CASSPGTSGRADTQYF
DNA: TGCGCCAGCAGCCCGGGGACTAGCGGGAGAGCAGATACGCAGTATTTT

D: -
V: TRBV7-2
size: -
J: TRBJ1-1
CDR3: CASSLAVNRNTEAFF
DNA: TGTGCCAGCAGCTTAGCAGTAAACAGGAACACTGAAGCTTTCTTT

D: TRBD2
V: TRBV5-1
size: -
J: TRBJ2-2
CDR3: CASLTTSGAGELFF
DNA: TGCGCCAGCCTTACAACTAGCGGGGCCGGGGAGCTGTTTTTT

D: TRBD1
V: TRBV2
size: -
J: TRBJ2-3
CDR3: CASRNQGQSTDTQYF
DNA: TGTGCCAGCAGGAACCAGGGACAGAGCACAGATACGCAGTATTTT

D: TRBD1
V: TRBV5-1
size: -
J: TRBJ2-7
CDR3: CASSFGQGVTYEQYF
DNA: TGCGCCAGCAGCTTCGGGCAGGGGGTCACCTACGAGCAGTACTTC

D: TRBD1
V: TRBV28
size: -
J: TRBJ1-2
CDR3: CASSWPGTGVLYGYTF
DNA: TGTGCCAGCAGTTGGCCGGGGACAGGGGTCCTATATGGCTACACCTTC

D: TRBD1
V: TRBV19
size: -
J: TRBJ1-1
CDR3: CASSSGTAEAFF
DNA: TGTGCCAGTAGTAGTGGGACAGCTGAAGCTTTCTTT

D: -
V: TRBV7-2
size: -
J: TRBJ1-3
CDR3: CASSFWGGSGNTIYF
DNA: TGTGCCAGCAGCTTCTGGGGTGGTTCAGGAAACACCATATATTTT